This T cell receptor (beta chain) was documented in a study of blood T cell repertoires in COVID-19. Method: immunoSEQ multiplex PCR; TCRdb's copy keeps in-frame clones and lacks some. The data show just over 6,000 clones, approximately 82% seen once. Losses at the gene ends were 7 bases for V and 3 bases for J; bases not matched to a gene: 14. Germline assignment: CDR1 MNHEY and CDR2 SMNVEV (reference sequence). This CDR3 is built from 17 residues. The chain combines TRBV27 with TRBJ1-5, with 8 bases fitting TRBD1. This TCR was sampled from a human donor with active COVID-19. The donor label of this sample is uncertain. Sequencing was performed on peripheral blood. CDR3 amino acids: CASTSTTGVFFNQPQHF. The DNA of the CDR3 is TGTGCCAGCACCTCGACGACAGGGGTATTCTTCAATCAGCCCCAGCATTTT.